This TCR beta chain derives from a study of T cell repertoires in urothelial bladder cancer. Whole-study context: Of 12 resected lesions, three were cT2 or greater.

Method: immunoSEQ multiplex PCR; TCRdb's copy keeps in-frame clones and lacks some. The repertoire includes roughly 8,800 clones, about three fifths of them detected once, and 25% to 35% sits in the top ten. This clone was recorded at least ten times. What it binds is not known. Study-level results: Up to about 15% of carcinoma infiltrating lymphocytes belonged to one T-cell clone. Carcinoma specimens had median approximately 1.9% tumor infiltrating lymphocytes, benign 10% to 15%. Median T cells were around 5,200 in carcinoma and some 25,000 in benign specimens.

Trimming at V came to 0 bases and at J to 6 bases, leaving 2 bases not matched to a gene. Germline values: CDR1 SGHRS, CDR2 YFSETQ. The CDR3 totals 14 residues. The specimen sequenced was tumor-infiltrating cells from bladder cancer. This receptor was taken from a human donor with urothelial carcinoma. The chain links TRBV5-1 to TRBJ1-2, with TRBD1 matching over 10 bases. In DNA form, the CDR3 reads TGCGCCAGCAGCTTGGAAGGACAGGGGGATGGCTACACCTTC. As protein: CASSLEGQGDGYTF.